The 19 T cell receptor beta chains below were found in one sample sequenced in a study of T cells in Graves' hyperthyroidism and ophthalmopathy. TCR beta CDR3 sequences were amplified from RNA transcripts. The HTBI primer set was used in a first-round RT-PCR of the TCR CDR3. TCRdb reprocessed the multiplex PCR reads via MiXCR and lists one record per CDR3 protein. This sample carries roughly 420,000 distinct CDR3 sequences, 15% to 17% of them seen once, and the ten largest clones take roughly 14%. Material for sequencing was blood. The receptors were gathered from a young woman with Graves' hyperthyroidism.

This clonotype has only a few counts. The chain uses TRBV29-1 and TRBJ2-2; TRBD1 matches at 9 bases. There are 18 residues in the CDR3. Losses at the gene ends were 4 bases for V and 4 bases for J; bases not matched to a gene: 16. Germline CDR1 reads SQVTM; CDR2 reads ANQGSEA. The CDR3 loop is CSVGNPQGAGSITGELFF. Here the CDR3 DNA reads TGCAGCGTTGGGAACCCACAGGGGGCGGGTAGTATCACCGGGGAGCTGTTTTTT.

The V gene is TRBV28, the J gene TRBJ2-7; maybe TRBD1 (5 bases). Germline V gives CDR1 MDHEN, CDR2 SYDVKM. This CDR3 has 13 amino acids. Trimming left V 3 bases short and J 3 bases short, with 9 bases between. DNA for the CDR3: TGTGCCAGCAGTTTCTCGACAGTCTACGAGCAGTACGTC. This codes for CASSFSTVYEQYV.

This clonotype came up a few times. V and J are TRBV27 and TRBJ2-7, with a possible D match to TRBD1 (6 bases). Germline V CDR1 and CDR2: MNHEY, SMNVEV (reference sequence). V lost 3 bases and J 4 bases, leaving 13 bases between the germline ends. The CDR3 has 14 amino acids. CDR3 protein: CASSLGASPYEQYF. The CDR3 DNA sequence: TGTGCCAGCAGTTTGGGGGCGTCCCCTTACGAGCAGTACTTC.

This clonotype was counted many times. This sequence joins TRBV5-1 and TRBJ2-7; TRBD2 is a possible D gene (5 bases). Germline V gene data show CDR1 as SGHRS and CDR2 as YFSETQ. The CDR3 length is 13 residues. The germline V and J ends were trimmed by 5 bases and 4 bases, with 13 bases remaining between them. The CDR3 DNA sequence: TGCGCCAGCAGAAGAGGGTTGACGTACGAGCAGTACTTC. Its protein product is CASRRGLTYEQYF.

The chain employs TRBV3-1 and TRBJ2-1; 7 nucleotides agree with TRBD2. The CDR3 totals 15 residues. With 4 bases clipped from V and 4 bases from J, the junction kept 7 bases outside the gene matches. Per the germline V gene, CDR1 is LGHDT and CDR2 is YNNKEL (reference sequence). CDR3 protein: CASSRRAGEYNEQFF. The CDR3 nucleotides are TGTGCCAGCAGCCGCCGGGCGGGGGAATACAATGAGCAGTTCTTC.

The chain employs TRBV5-1 and TRBJ2-3; 12 bases agree with TRBD2. This CDR3 region has 20 residues. Germline V gene sequence: CDR1 SGHRS, CDR2 YFSETQ. V lost 0 bases, J lost 1 base, and 12 bases stayed unmatched. The CDR3 DNA sequence: TGCGCCAGCAGCTTGGGTCTTCTAGCGGGAGGGCCCTCGGGCACAGATACGCAGTATTTT. Residues: CASSLGLLAGGPSGTDTQYF.

The DNA for the CDR3 is TGTGCCAGCGAGGGCAGGGAGGGCACCGGGGAGCTGTTTTTT. Its translation is CASEGREGTGELFF. The rearrangement links TRBV7-9 to TRBJ2-2; 7 nucleotides line up with TRBD2. The CDR3 has 14 amino acids. CDR1 and CDR2 from the germline V gene are SEHNR and FQNEAQ (reference sequence). V dropped 8 bases and J dropped 4; count of bases not matched to a gene: 7.

This clonotype was recorded many times. The V call is TRBV28, the J call TRBJ2-5, with a weak D call TRBD1 (6 bases). CDR3 size: 14 residues. CDR1 MDHEN and CDR2 SYDVKM come from the germline V gene. With 2 bases removed from V and 7 bases from J, the gap between germline ends came to 14 bases. CDR3 in DNA: TGTGCCAGCAGTTTAGGGGGCCCACTGGGGACCCAGTACTTC. It translates to CASSLGGPLGTQYF. The variable domain in full, with the rest retrieved from reference TRBV28 and TRBJ2-5, is DVKVTQSSRYLVKRTGEKVFLECVQDMDHENMFWYRQDPGLGLRLIYFSYDVKMKEKGDIPEGYSVSREKKERFSLILESASTNQTSMYLCASSLGGPLGTQYFGPGTRLLVL.

The chain combines TRBV18 with TRBJ2-5; D call uncertain. The CDR3 covers 11 residues. CDR1 and CDR2 (germline): KGHSH, LQKENI. Trimming removed 7 bases from V and 2 bases from J, with 5 bases in between. The CDR3 region is CASLLQETQYF. The CDR3, as DNA: TGTGCCAGCTTGCTTCAAGAGACCCAGTACTTC.

Of note for this clonotype: A much larger clone is a single base away; this may be a read error. V is TRBV27 and J is TRBJ1-1, with D possibly being TRBD1 (6 bases). This CDR3 contains 14 residues. The V end lost 6 bases, the J end lost 6 bases, and 17 bases lay between the germline ends. Germline assignment: CDR1 MNHEY and CDR2 SMNVEV (reference sequence). In nucleotides, the CDR3 is TGTGCCAGCAGCCCAGGGGCAGGGCTGCCTGAAGCTTTCTTT. Protein sequence: CASSPGAGLPEAFF.

This clonotype was seen more than once but under ten times. V usage is TRBV20-1 and J usage is TRBJ1-2, with D possibly TRBD1 on 6 matching bases. Germline V gives CDR1 DFQATT, CDR2 SNEGSKA (reference sequence). The CDR3 sequence is 15 residues long. V was trimmed by 1 base and J by 6 bases, leaving 18 bases between them. CDR3 loop: CSARAEGGDIHGYTF. CDR3 coding DNA: TGCAGTGCTAGAGCAGAGGGAGGGGACATACATGGCTACACCTTC.

This chain links TRBV9 with TRBJ1-4; D gene unclear. Germline V lookup: CDR1 SGDLS, CDR2 YYNGEE. Trimming cost V 0 bases and J 3 bases, with 6 bases left between them. This CDR3 is built from 14 residues. CDR3: CASSVGIANEKLFF. CDR3 DNA sequence: TGTGCCAGCAGCGTAGGGATTGCTAATGAAAAACTGTTTTTT.

This clonotype was seen more than once but under ten times. The chain joins TRBV12-3 or TRBV12-4 to TRBJ1-5, with a tentative D call TRBD1 (6 bases). The V end lost 6 bases, the J end lost 4 bases, and 16 bases lay between the germline ends. The CDR3 has 15 amino acids. CDR3 bases: TGTGCCAGCAGCCTGGGGGCGGGGGGGAATCAGCCCCAGCATTTT. Its translation is CASSLGAGGNQPQHF.

The chain recombines TRBV5-1 with TRBJ2-5; 7 bases match TRBD1. The CDR3 has 13 amino acids. V lost 4 bases and J lost 5; bases outside the gene matches: 5. CDR1 and CDR2 (germline): SGHRS, YFSETQ. This chain's CDR3 is CASSPDRVETQYF. The CDR3 DNA is TGCGCCAGCAGCCCAGACAGGGTTGAGACCCAGTACTTC.

Only a few counts were recorded for this clonotype. This rearrangement joins TRBV27 to TRBJ1-5, with 9 bases that match TRBD1. V was clipped by 8 bases and J by 6 bases; unmatched bases: 11. This CDR3 has 15 residues. CDR1 is MNHEY and CDR2 is SMNVEV in the germline V gene (reference sequence). In DNA, the CDR3 is TGTGCCAGCGGGTACACAGGGGGCGCGGGTCAGCCCCAGCATTTT. This sequence encodes CASGYTGGAGQPQHF.

This clonotype showed up many times. This chain connects TRBV7-9 to TRBJ1-4; TRBD1 might be the D (5 bases). Germline CDR1 and CDR2: SEHNR and FQNEAQ (reference sequence). V was trimmed by 3 bases and J by 10 bases, leaving 15 bases between them. The CDR3 totals 14 residues. CDR3 nucleotides: TGTGCCAGCAGCTTTCAGGGTCGAATTGGAAAACTGTTTTTT. Translating gives CASSFQGRIGKLFF.

This clonotype was seen a few times. The chain is built from TRBV3-1 and TRBJ2-3; possibly TRBD2 for D (6 bases). Germline lookup yields CDR1 LGHDT and CDR2 YNNKEL (reference sequence). V dropped 7 bases and J dropped 8 bases, with 13 bases sitting between them. The CDR3 contains 12 residues. The CDR3 sequence is CASTLDYITQYF. In DNA, the CDR3 is TGTGCCAGCACCCTGGACTACATTACGCAGTATTTT.

This clonotype ranks as medium-sized. The junction departs from germline at one end; a sequencing error may be responsible. The chain recombines TRBV12-3 or TRBV12-4 with TRBJ1-1; the D is unclear. This CDR3 is 13 amino acids long. The DNA for the CDR3 is TGTGCCAGCAGCTTAGGAGGTAACACTGAAGCTTTCTTT. This translates into CASSLGGNTEAFF.

V and J are TRBV4-1 and TRBJ2-3, with TRBD2 matching over 12 bases. The CDR3 is made up of 17 amino acids. Germline CDR1 is MGHRA and CDR2 is YSYEKL. The trim removed 2 bases at V and 3 bases at J, leaving 6 bases unmatched. The CDR3 sequence: CASSQYRLAGETDTQYF. The CDR3 nucleotides are TGCGCCAGCAGCCAATACCGACTAGCGGGGGAGACAGATACGCAGTATTTT.